What follows are 16 T cell receptor beta chains derived from one specimen sequenced in a study of shared clonotypes between healthy human individuals. Only in-frame clones appear in the TCRdb table, and some are missing; sequencing was by immunoSEQ multiplex PCR. The sample consists of approximately 2.1 million clones, more than 85% of them appearing once. Sequenced material: naive CD4+ T cells from PBMCs. Subset reported: CD45RA+ positively selected. The receptors come from a man aged 18 to 29 in good health. Some clones in this sample may be carry-over from other donors' samples.

In this sample, this clone turned up once. This same CDR3 is encoded by further DNA sequences in the sample. The V and J genes are TRBV12-5 and TRBJ2-1; no firm D call. The CDR3 runs to 11 residues. V lost 1 base to trimming and J lost 7 bases, with 2 bases between them. Germline assignment: CDR1 LGHNT and CDR2 FRNRAP. In nucleotides, the CDR3 is TGTGCTAGTGGTTTGGGGAATGAGCAGTTCTTC. Residues: CASGLGNEQFF. Looking up the rest from reference TRBV12-5 and TRBJ2-1 gives the full variable domain: DARVTQTPRHKVTEMGQEVTMRCQPILGHNTVFWYRQTMMQGLELLAYFRNRAPLDDSGMPKDRFSAEMPDATLATLKIQPSEPRDSAVYFCASGLGNEQFFGPGTRLTVL.

This sequence joins TRBV20-1 and TRBJ1-2; D not certain. Germline V gene data show CDR1 as DFQATT and CDR2 as SNEGSKA (reference sequence). The CDR3 consists of 10 residues. Trimming took 7 bases from V and 7 from J, leaving 10 bases between them. CDR3 region: CSVERRGYTF. In DNA, the CDR3 is TGCAGTGTGGAGCGTCGTGGCTACACCTTC.

The genes are TRBV6-6 and TRBJ2-5; D could derive from TRBD1 or TRBD2 (6 bases each). The germline V gene has CDR1 MNHNY and CDR2 SVGAGI (reference sequence). The V end lost 3 bases, the J end lost 5 bases, and 13 bases lay between the germline ends. CDR3 length: 14 amino acids. The CDR3 here is CASSYGGLGETQYF. The CDR3 DNA reads as TGTGCCAGCAGTTATGGGGGGCTTGGGGAGACCCAGTACTTC.

The chain uses TRBV5-6 and TRBJ2-5; TRBD1 might be the D (5 bases). The CDR3 contains 15 residues. The V end lost 0 bases, the J end lost 4 bases, and 13 bases lay between the germline ends. Germline V lookup: CDR1 SGHDT, CDR2 YYEEEE. The CDR3 region is CASSLGTGPPETQYF. CDR3 DNA: TGTGCCAGCAGCTTGGGAACAGGCCCCCCAGAGACCCAGTACTTC.

The J gene is TRBJ2-6, the V gene TRBV7-3, with D perhaps assigned TRBD1 or TRBD2 (5 bases each). V dropped 3 bases and J dropped 2 bases, with 14 bases sitting between them. Per germline, CDR1 SGHTA and CDR2 FQGTGA. This CDR3 contains 17 residues. In DNA form, the CDR3 reads TGTGCCAGCAGCTTTGCCGTGAGGGGAGCTGGGGCCAACGTCCTGACTTTC. As protein: CASSFAVRGAGANVLTF.

The V and J genes are TRBV5-5 and TRBJ1-2; D perhaps matches TRBD1 (5 bases). Per germline, CDR1 SGHKS and CDR2 YYEKEE (reference sequence). The CDR3 loop spans 14 amino acids. The V end lost 4 bases, the J end lost 5 bases, and 15 bases lay between the germline ends. The CDR3 loop reads CASSPGGTSYGYTF. CDR3 nucleotides: TGTGCCAGCAGCCCGGGAGGGACCTCGTATGGCTACACCTTC.

CDR3 in DNA: TGTGCCAGCAGTCTACCACAGGCCGCGAACACCGGGGAGCTGTTTTTT. This codes for CASSLPQAANTGELFF. V and J are TRBV28 and TRBJ2-2; perhaps TRBD1 as D (5 bases). The CDR3 covers 16 residues. Germline loops: CDR1 MDHEN, CDR2 SYDVKM. Between the trimmed V and J ends, which lost 5 bases and 0 bases, there was a span of 13 bases.

The chain joins TRBV28 to TRBJ1-5; 7 bases line up with TRBD1. The CDR3 consists of 13 residues. CDR1 is MDHEN and CDR2 is SYDVKM in the germline V gene. Losses at the gene ends were 8 bases for V and 3 bases for J; bases not matched to a gene: 4. The CDR3 bases are TGTGCCAGCCGGGACAGAAACAATCAGCCCCAGCATTTT. Its protein product is CASRDRNNQPQHF.

The chain employs TRBV19 and TRBJ2-1; no clear D gene. Germline V CDR1 and CDR2: LNHDA, SQIVND (reference sequence). The CDR3 covers 14 residues. The V gene lost 3 bases and the J gene lost 7 bases, with 13 bases spanning the gap. CDR3 nucleotide sequence: TGTGCCAGTAGTATTGTGGGAACTTGGAATGAGCAGTTCTTC. Encoded protein: CASSIVGTWNEQFF.

This chain connects TRBV29-1 to TRBJ2-1; TRBD2 is a possible D gene (6 bases). This CDR3 contains 15 residues. Per germline, CDR1 SQVTM and CDR2 ANQGSEA. V lost 0 bases, J lost 2 bases, and 11 bases lay in between. DNA for the CDR3: TGCAGCGTTGAAGATCAAACGGGAGCCTACAATGAGCAGTTCTTC. Amino acids: CSVEDQTGAYNEQFF.

The rearrangement uses TRBV5-1 and TRBJ1-3; D is unresolved. The CDR3 loop spans 13 amino acids. Per germline, CDR1 SGHRS and CDR2 YFSETQ. V dropped 5 bases and J dropped 11 bases, with 17 bases sitting between them. CDR3 in DNA: TGCGCCAGCAGTATCTCAATATACGGCCCCATATATTTT. As protein: CASSISIYGPIYF. Full variable domain (outside the CDR3, taken from reference TRBV5-1 and TRBJ1-3): KAGVTQTPRYLIKTRGQQVTLSCSPISGHRSVSWYQQTPGQGLQFLFEYFSETQRNKGNFPGRFSGRQFSNSRSEMNVSTLELGDSALYLCASSISIYGPIYFGEGSWLTVV.

The chain joins TRBV7-9 to TRBJ2-5, with D unresolved. CDR1 and CDR2 from the germline V gene are SEHNR and FQNEAQ (reference sequence). The CDR3 is 12 residues long. Trimming removed 1 base from V and 5 bases from J, with 5 bases in between. CDR3 sequence (DNA): TGTGCCAGCAGCTTAGGGCATGAGACCCAGTACTTC. Amino acid sequence: CASSLGHETQYF.

The V call is TRBV27, the J call TRBJ1-2; possibly TRBD1 for D (6 bases). This CDR3 is built from 17 residues. The V end lost 3 bases, the J end lost 1 base, and 18 bases lay between the germline ends. Germline-derived CDR1 and CDR2 are MNHEY and SMNVEV (reference sequence). CDR3 in amino acids: CASSFAGHGRFNYGYTF. CDR3 nucleotides: TGTGCCAGCAGTTTCGCGGGACACGGTCGGTTTAACTATGGCTACACCTTC.

The J gene is TRBJ1-5, the V gene TRBV28; D is unclear. Trimming took off 8 bases at V and 4 bases at J, with 12 bases between the two ends. Germline V gives CDR1 MDHEN, CDR2 SYDVKM. CDR3 size: 13 residues. The CDR3: CASARSPNQPQHF. The CDR3 DNA is TGTGCCAGCGCGAGGTCACCGAATCAGCCCCAGCATTTT.

The genes are TRBV7-8 and TRBJ2-7, with a possible D match to TRBD2 (5 bases). This CDR3 has 15 residues. V shed 6 bases and J shed 4 bases, with 19 bases lying between them. CDR1 is SGHVS, CDR2 FQNEAQ, per germline. As DNA, the CDR3 is TGTGCCAGCAGGTTGGAGGAAGCGGCTCCTTACGAGCAGTACTTC. Its protein product is CASRLEEAAPYEQYF.

The CDR3 bases are TGTGCCAGCAGCTTAGAGGACAGGGTTGGAGGCTACACCTTC. It yields the protein CASSLEDRVGGYTF. The rearrangement links TRBV7-9 to TRBJ1-2; 8 bases align to TRBD1. Germline loops: CDR1 SEHNR, CDR2 FQNEAQ (reference sequence). V lost 1 base and J lost 8; bases outside the gene matches: 6. The CDR3 covers 14 residues.